The 14 T cell receptor beta chains below were found in one sample sequenced in a study of shared clonotypes between healthy human individuals. Sequencing was performed with immunoSEQ multiplex PCR; in TCRdb, only in-frame clones are kept and a portion is missing. The table has more than 2,000,000 clones, 93% seen once. The sample consisted of naive CD4+ T cells from PBMCs. Indicated subset: CD45RA+ positively selected. These receptors all come from a man younger than 35 in good health. Some clones in this sample may be carry-over from other donors' samples.

The chain is built from TRBV28 and TRBJ1-2; D remains unclear. CDR3 length: 12 residues. Trimming took off 5 bases at V and 3 bases at J, with 7 bases between the two ends. From germline, CDR1 is MDHEN and CDR2 SYDVKM. The CDR3: CASSRWDYGYTF. The CDR3 DNA follows: TGTGCCAGCAGTCGGTGGGACTATGGCTACACCTTC.

This clone was counted once. The chain links TRBV5-4 to TRBJ2-7, with D possibly TRBD2 on 6 matching bases. V lost 0 bases and J lost 1, with 11 bases in between. The germline V gene encodes CDR1 SGHNT and CDR2 YYREEE (reference sequence). The CDR3 is 15 residues long. The CDR3 DNA reads as TGTGCCAGCAGCTTGGGCCCGGGGGAGTCCTACGAGCAGTACTTC. As protein: CASSLGPGESYEQYF.

This chain links TRBV19 with TRBJ2-3; D gene unclear. Per the germline V gene, CDR1 is LNHDA and CDR2 is SQIVND (reference sequence). The CDR3 spans 14 residues. Trimming pared 7 bases from V and 1 base from J, leaving 12 bases between. The CDR3 region has the DNA TGTGCCAGTACCATCGCCCCGGGCACAGATACGCAGTATTTT. Encoded protein: CASTIAPGTDTQYF.

The chain joins TRBV2 to TRBJ2-3; 9 bases are shared with TRBD1. The germline V gene has CDR1 SNHLY and CDR2 FYNNEI. This CDR3 comprises 15 residues. The V and J ends lost 7 bases and 2 bases, in that order; junction bases with no gene match: 7. The DNA of the CDR3 is TGTGCCAGCACCATCGACAGGGGGGACACAGATACGCAGTATTTT. This encodes CASTIDRGDTDTQYF.

The chain is built from TRBV4-2 and TRBJ1-4, with a tentative D call TRBD1 (5 bases). Looked up from germline, CDR1 is LGHNA and CDR2 is YNFKEQ. The length of the CDR3 is 15 residues. Trimming removed 1 base from V and 7 bases from J, with 13 bases in between. The CDR3 here is CASSQVGIGAEKLFF. CDR3 DNA sequence: TGTGCCAGCAGCCAAGTGGGGATTGGGGCTGAAAAACTGTTTTTT.

V usage is TRBV28 and J usage is TRBJ2-1, with 16 bases matching TRBD2. CDR1 and CDR2 from the germline V gene are MDHEN and SYDVKM. Germline trimming cut 5 bases from V and 13 bases from J; bases unmatched to any gene: 11. The CDR3 extends over 16 amino acids. The CDR3 loop is CASSPAGTSGRALQFF. CDR3 coding DNA: TGTGCCAGCAGTCCAGCCGGGACTAGCGGGAGGGCCCTACAGTTCTTC.

The rearrangement links TRBV11-2 to TRBJ2-7; 7 nucleotides align to TRBD1. This CDR3 region has 14 residues. CDR1 and CDR2 from the germline V gene are SGHAT and FQNNGV. V was clipped by 4 bases and J by 6 bases; unmatched bases: 9. The CDR3, as DNA: TGTGCCAGCAGCTCAGTTACAGGGGTTGCCGAGCAGTACTTC. It encodes CASSSVTGVAEQYF. The complete variable domain, with remaining parts taken from reference TRBV11-2 and TRBJ2-7, reads EAGVAQSPRYKIIEKRQSVAFWCNPISGHATLYWYQQILGQGPKLLIQFQNNGVVDDSQLPKDRFSAERLKGVDSTLKIQPAKLEDSAVYLCASSSVTGVAEQYFGPGTRLTVT.

This rearrangement joins TRBV28 to TRBJ1-1; D is unclear. V shed 5 bases and J shed 0 bases, with 13 bases lying between them. The CDR3 spans 15 residues. Looked up from germline, CDR1 is MDHEN and CDR2 is SYDVKM. CDR3 sequence reads: CASSTRRLMNTEAFF. The CDR3 DNA reads TGTGCCAGCAGTACAAGGCGCTTGATGAACACTGAAGCTTTCTTT.

The chain combines TRBV19 with TRBJ2-5; 14 bases align to TRBD2. The DNA end is a closer match to TRBJ2-7, so the J assignment may be wrong. CDR1 is LNHDA, CDR2 SQIVND, per germline (reference sequence). The CDR3 runs 16 residues. The CDR3 loop reads CASSNPGLAGAYEQYF. Written as DNA, the CDR3 is TGTGCCAGTAGCAACCCGGGACTAGCGGGAGCCTACGAGCAGTACTTC.

This chain joins TRBV5-6 and TRBJ2-7, with 12 bases fitting TRBD2. Germline-derived CDR1 and CDR2 are SGHDT and YYEEEE. CDR3 length: 14 amino acids. Trimming at V came to 5 bases and at J to 3 bases, leaving 3 bases not matched to a gene. CDR3 in amino acids: CASRPLAGGYEQYF. CDR3 nucleotides: TGTGCCAGCAGGCCACTAGCGGGGGGCTACGAGCAGTACTTC.

This clone was seen once. This specimen includes other DNA sequences encoding the same CDR3. This sequence joins TRBV5-1 and TRBJ1-2; no firm D call. Germline V lookup: CDR1 SGHRS, CDR2 YFSETQ. CDR3 length: 14 amino acids. V lost 0 bases and J 4 bases, leaving 10 bases between the germline ends. The CDR3 sequence is CASSLGGLGYGYTF. The CDR3 DNA is TGCGCCAGCAGCTTGGGCGGGCTGGGCTATGGCTACACCTTC.

The J gene is TRBJ1-1, the V gene TRBV5-1; a weak D match, TRBD1 (6 bases). The V gene lost 3 bases and the J gene lost 0 bases, with 12 bases spanning the gap. CDR3 length: 15 amino acids. CDR1 and CDR2 (germline): SGHRS, YFSETQ. The chain's CDR3 is CASSSAGAVNTEAFF. CDR3 nucleotide sequence: TGCGCCAGCAGCTCAGCGGGGGCGGTGAACACTGAAGCTTTCTTT.

The chain couples TRBV29-1 to TRBJ2-1; no firm D call. Trimming removed 5 bases from V and 0 bases from J, with 11 bases in between. Germline CDR1 and CDR2: SQVTM and ANQGSEA. The length of the CDR3 is 14 residues. CDR3 residues: CSVPTTSSYNEQFF. CDR3 nucleotide sequence: TGCAGCGTTCCCACCACAAGCTCCTACAATGAGCAGTTCTTC.

The J gene is TRBJ2-3, the V gene TRBV5-4; D is unclear. Germline V gene lookup returns CDR1 SGHNT and CDR2 YYREEE (reference sequence). Trimming stripped 2 bases from V and 0 bases from J, with 7 bases between. CDR3 length equals 14 residues. The CDR3 DNA is TGTGCCAGCAGCTTCGACTTTAGCACAGATACGCAGTATTTT. Translated: CASSFDFSTDTQYF.